The 23 T cell receptor beta chains listed next were all sequenced from one sample in a study of cytomegalovirus exposure and HLA in healthy donors (dated by TCRdb to about 2017). Libraries were made using the immunoSEQ multiplex PCR assay. For the multiplex PCR, a mixture combining 60 forward primers for TCR Vbeta segments and 13 reverse primers for TCR Jbeta segments was used. Here the immuneACCESS table is served through TCRdb, limited to in-frame sequences with V and J called. Missing clones are a known gap in these copies; in checked studies unresolved V genes cover under half, and the rest lacks a known reason. Here the sample has roughly 67,000 clones; roughly 80% occur a single time. About 2.9% of the sample goes to the ten largest clones. The sequenced material came from PBMCs. These receptors were obtained from a woman aged 25 to 39 in good health and CMV-seronegative.

This chain links TRBV5-6 with TRBJ2-7, with 7 nucleotides matching TRBD1. CDR3 length equals 16 residues. The ends lost 2 bases at V and 5 bases at J; junction bases unmatched: 13. Germline V lookup: CDR1 SGHDT, CDR2 YYEEEE. The CDR3 spells CASSFGYGQGENEQYF. CDR3 in DNA: TGTGCCAGCAGCTTTGGCTATGGGCAGGGGGAGAACGAGCAGTACTTC.

This clone was seen a few times. CDR3 sequence reads: CASSAKGVGLSNQPQHF. The CDR3 bases are TGTGCCAGCAGTGCTAAGGGGGTCGGATTGAGCAATCAGCCCCAGCATTTT. The chain uses TRBV6-1 and TRBJ1-5, with D maybe TRBD1 (6 bases). The CDR3 has 17 residues. V was trimmed by 4 bases and J by 1 base, leaving 17 bases between them. The germline V gene has CDR1 MNHNS and CDR2 SASEGT.

The chain carries TRBV4-1 and TRBJ2-7; TRBD2 agrees at 8 bases. This CDR3 has 17 amino acids. Looked up from germline, CDR1 is MGHRA and CDR2 is YSYEKL. V trimming: 4 bases; J trimming: 0 bases; junction bases outside the gene matches: 11. The CDR3 region is CASSPVGGTRSSYEQYF. The CDR3 DNA reads as TGCGCCAGCAGCCCCGTTGGGGGGACTAGGAGCTCCTACGAGCAGTACTTC.

The chain carries TRBV9 and TRBJ1-1, with D tentatively TRBD1 (6 bases). The CDR3 totals 14 residues. CDR1 and CDR2 from the germline V gene are SGDLS and YYNGEE. Trimming pared 0 bases from V and 4 bases from J, leaving 10 bases between. The CDR3 loop reads CASSVEGVGTEAFF. The CDR3 coding sequence is TGTGCCAGCAGCGTAGAGGGGGTAGGCACTGAAGCTTTCTTT.

Note on this clone: A read error may produce the germline difference seen at one junction end. This sequence joins TRBV7-9 and TRBJ1-3; TRBD1 agrees at 7 bases. The CDR3 runs to 16 residues. Looked up from germline, CDR1 is SEHNR and CDR2 is FQNEAQ (reference sequence). This CDR3 reads CSSSRPQQGPGNTIYF. The CDR3 region has the DNA TGTTCCAGCAGCCGCCCCCAACAGGGGCCTGGAAACACCATATATTTT.

The chain has TRBV10-3 and TRBJ2-7; TRBD1 agrees at 8 bases. The J segment lost 5 bases and the V segment lost 3 bases, leaving 15 bases of the junction unmatched. The germline V gene has CDR1 ENHRY and CDR2 SYGVKD. There are 17 residues in the CDR3. CDR3 coding DNA: TGTGCCATCAGTGATTGGGCACGAAGGACAGGGCAAAACGAGCAGTACTTC. Translation gives CAISDWARRTGQNEQYF.

Points on this clone: Other nucleotide sequences from this sample produce the same CDR3. The chain recombines TRBV29-1 with TRBJ1-2, with D perhaps TRBD1 (5 bases). The V and J ends lost 3 bases and 5 bases respectively, with 19 bases between them. The length of the CDR3 is 15 residues. In germline, CDR1 is SQVTM, CDR2 ANQGSEA. The CDR3 protein is CSVELWAGNPYGYTF. The CDR3 DNA is TGCAGCGTTGAGTTGTGGGCAGGGAACCCTTATGGCTACACCTTC.

This chain uses TRBV6-6 with TRBJ2-7; no definite D call. Germline-derived CDR1 and CDR2 are MNHNY and SVGAGI (reference sequence). The CDR3 contains 13 residues. V dropped 0 bases and J dropped 1 base, with 4 bases sitting between them. For the CDR3, the DNA is TGTGCCAGCAGTTACTCTATTTCCTACGAGCAGTACTTC. Its translation is CASSYSISYEQYF.

The sample holds a few counts of this clone. The V gene is TRBV10-3, the J gene TRBJ2-7; 8 bases line up with TRBD1. V shed 6 bases, J shed 2 bases, and the junction held 6 bases outside the gene matches. This CDR3 is built from 14 residues. Germline V gene sequence: CDR1 ENHRY, CDR2 SYGVKD. CDR3 residues: CAIRPGQDAYEQYF. In DNA, the CDR3 is TGTGCCATCAGACCGGGACAGGACGCCTACGAGCAGTACTTC.

The V call is TRBV19, the J call TRBJ2-4; D unresolved. The CDR3 runs 13 residues. Germline V gene sequence: CDR1 LNHDA, CDR2 SQIVND (reference sequence). Trimming took off 3 bases at V and 4 bases at J, with 7 bases between the two ends. Here the CDR3 DNA reads TGTGCCAGTAGTATTAGCAGAAAAAACATTCAGTACTTC. Protein: CASSISRKNIQYF.

DNA for the CDR3: TGTGCCAGCAGCTTAGCCTCCGGGACAGGCCGGCAGCCCCAGCATTTT. It encodes CASSLASGTGRQPQHF. The rearrangement uses TRBV7-8 and TRBJ1-5; TRBD1 aligns across 8 bases. With V trimmed by 0 bases and J by 7 bases, 8 bases remained unmatched. This CDR3 comprises 16 residues. Germline lookup yields CDR1 SGHVS and CDR2 FQNEAQ.

This clone was seen only once. V and J are TRBV6-5 and TRBJ1-4; D might be TRBD1 (5 bases). CDR1 and CDR2 (germline): MNHEY, SVGAGI. There are 12 residues in the CDR3. Trimming took 4 bases from V and 8 from J, leaving 8 bases between them. This chain's CDR3 is CASSFKGEKLFF. DNA for the CDR3: TGTGCCAGCAGTTTCAAGGGGGAAAAACTGTTTTTT.

This clone was found once. The chain has TRBV25-1 and TRBJ2-1; 9 bases line up with TRBD1. Losses at the gene ends were 8 bases for V and 6 bases for J; bases not matched to a gene: 5. Germline CDR1 is MGHDK and CDR2 is SYGVNS. The CDR3 consists of 13 residues. CDR3 amino acids: CASSPTGGNEQFF. As DNA, the CDR3 is TGTGCCAGCTCCCCGACAGGGGGCAATGAGCAGTTCTTC.

CDR3 in amino acids: CASSPGQGRMRLDPGGYTF. CDR3 in DNA: TGTGCCAGCAGTCCGGGACAGGGAAGGATGCGTCTAGACCCGGGGGGCTACACCTTC. The chain links TRBV27 to TRBJ1-2; 9 positions agree with TRBD1. V shed 5 bases, J shed 8 bases, and the junction held 24 bases outside the gene matches. The CDR3 length is 19 residues. Germline V lookup: CDR1 MNHEY, CDR2 SMNVEV (reference sequence).

This clone turned up a few times. The chain recombines TRBV19 with TRBJ1-2, with a possible D match to TRBD1 (5 bases). V gave up 3 bases and J gave up 3 bases, with 14 bases separating them. Germline-derived CDR1 and CDR2 are LNHDA and SQIVND (reference sequence). The CDR3 runs to 15 residues. The CDR3 nucleotides are TGTGCCAGTAGTATCGGCCGGGGGGAGCACTATGGCTACACCTTC. Protein sequence: CASSIGRGEHYGYTF.

The chain has TRBV15 and TRBJ2-6; D ambiguous. Germline CDR1 LNHNV, CDR2 YYDKDF (reference sequence). V lost 3 bases, J lost 0 bases, and 6 bases lay in between. The CDR3 loop spans 15 amino acids. As DNA, the CDR3 is TGTGCCACCAGCAGGAGAGACTCTGGGGCCAACGTCCTGACTTTC. Its translation is CATSRRDSGANVLTF. The full variable domain, completed using reference TRBV15 and TRBJ2-6, is DAMVIQNPRYQVTQFGKPVTLSCSQTLNHNVMYWYQQKSSQAPKLLFHYYDKDFNNEADTPDNFQSRRPNTSFCFLDIRSPGLGDTAMYLCATSRRDSGANVLTFGAGSRLTVL.

The genes are TRBV2 and TRBJ2-7, with a possible D match to TRBD2 (6 bases). Trimming shortened V by 6 bases and J by 4 bases, and 16 bases separated the two germline ends. The CDR3 has 14 residues. Germline-derived CDR1 and CDR2 are SNHLY and FYNNEI. The CDR3 DNA follows: TGTGCCAGCAGATCCGGAGGGCCGGAGTACGAGCAGTACTTC. Its translation: CASRSGGPEYEQYF.

J is TRBJ1-5 and V is TRBV12-5; D not certain. The germline V gene encodes CDR1 LGHNT and CDR2 FRNRAP. Trimming removed 7 bases at V and 4 bases at J, with 11 bases between. The CDR3 runs to 13 residues. This chain's CDR3 is CASAPIFNQPQHF. For the CDR3, the DNA is TGTGCTAGTGCCCCAATTTTTAATCAGCCCCAGCATTTT.

The chain is built from TRBV11-2 and TRBJ2-5, with 8 bases matching TRBD2. The CDR3 loop spans 17 amino acids. V lost 5 bases to trimming and J lost 0 bases; unmatched junction nucleotides: 11. From germline, CDR1 is SGHAT and CDR2 FQNNGV. Here the CDR3 reads CASSRGGQGSYQETQYF. For the CDR3, the DNA is TGTGCCAGCAGCCGGGGGGGGCAGGGTTCGTACCAAGAGACCCAGTACTTC.

In this sample, this clone turned up a few times. V gene TRBV5-1 combines with J gene TRBJ1-2, with 10 bases aligning to TRBD1. The CDR3 spans 17 residues. J gave up 6 bases and V 0 bases, and 11 bases lay outside the gene matches. CDR1 and CDR2 (germline): SGHRS, YFSETQ. For the CDR3, the DNA is TGCGCCAGCAGCTTGGCCTTAACCGGGACAGGGGAGGATGGCTACACCTTC. Its protein product is CASSLALTGTGEDGYTF.

The gene calls are TRBV2 and TRBJ1-2, with TRBD1 matching over 7 bases. CDR1 is SNHLY, CDR2 FYNNEI, per germline. This CDR3 has 16 amino acids. V trimming: 8 bases; J trimming: 4 bases; junction bases outside the gene matches: 16. The CDR3 DNA is TGTGCCAGCCAGACAGGGCCTGCACCCGCTAGCTATGGCTACACCTTC. It translates to CASQTGPAPASYGYTF.

CDR3 in DNA: TGTGCCTGGAGCCTCCCTGGGGCCAACGTCCTGACTTTC. Protein product: CAWSLPGANVLTF. The chain uses TRBV30 and TRBJ2-6; D gene ambiguous. The CDR3 is 13 amino acids. V was clipped by 3 bases and J by 2 bases, with 5 bases between them. Germline V gene sequence: CDR1 GTSNPN, CDR2 SVGIG (reference sequence).

The rearrangement links TRBV6-5 to TRBJ1-2; 8 bases are a match to TRBD1. The V and J ends lost 5 bases and 3 bases, in that order; junction bases with no gene match: 8. Germline V gene sequence: CDR1 MNHEY, CDR2 SVGAGI. This CDR3 has 15 residues. The CDR3 region has the DNA TGTGCCAGCAGTGGGAGGACAGGGAGCGACTATGGCTACACCTTC. Its protein product is CASSGRTGSDYGYTF.